Listed below are T cell receptor beta chains from one sample, sequenced in a study of blood T cell repertoires in COVID-19. Assay used: immunoSEQ multiplex PCR; TCRdb lists only in-frame clones, some missing. The sample includes roughly 58,000 clones, just over 70% of them seen just once. The specimen was PBMCs or T cells enriched from blood (not recorded which). These receptor sequences come from a woman in her sixties or seventies who had been exposed to COVID-19. The conserved cysteine and the conserved F or W are not part of the CDR3 here. Only some rows state a clone size, as once, few, many or a class for expanded clones.

v_call,j_call,clone_size,cdr3_aa
TRBV7-9,TRBJ2-5,.,ASNPRGSQETQY
TRBV27,TRBJ1-1,.,ASRLRQGLNTEAF
TRBV12-3/TRBV12-4,TRBJ1-4,few,ASSPDHEKLF
TRBV3-1/TRBV3-2,TRBJ1-2,few,ASSRGGRVGYGYT
TRBV7-2,TRBJ2-7,.,ASSGISGRAPYEQY
TRBV19,TRBJ2-7,.,ASNRGQGPYEQY
TRBV19,TRBJ1-3,.,ASTPAPPGDAGNTIY
TRBV30,TRBJ2-2,.,AWRPSGRTGELF
TRBV7-2,TRBJ2-1,.,ASSLGGRVMYNEQF
TRBV11-2,TRBJ1-1,.,ASSPSEAF
TRBV18,TRBJ1-5,once,ASSTSGLAQH
TRBV6-2/TRBV6-3,TRBJ1-3,.,ASSYSGHSGNTIY
TRBV24-1,TRBJ1-5,.,ATSDKRLGGNQPQH
TRBV12-5,TRBJ2-1,.,ASGPPGTSAYNEQF
TRBV30,TRBJ1-2,.,AWTGDQDGYT
TRBV2,TRBJ1-2,.,ASSDRGQGRYT
TRBV29-1,TRBJ1-2,.,SVPGQGRGGYT
TRBV11-2,TRBJ2-7,.,ASSLARDSASYEQY
TRBV7-7,TRBJ2-2,.,ASSEGFAASTGELF
TRBV27,TRBJ1-4,.,ASSPGIQVREKLF
TRBV7-2,TRBJ2-2,once,ASRPPRDSTGELF
TRBV7-6,TRBJ2-7,.,ASSLGSGSSYEQY